This T cell receptor (beta chain) was recorded in a study of cytomegalovirus exposure and HLA in healthy donors. Study results and caveats: The availability of immune exposure information extended only to CMV serostatus.

Between the trimmed V and J ends, which lost 0 bases and 3 bases, there was a span of 12 bases. The CDR3 consists of 15 residues. From germline, CDR1 is LGHNA and CDR2 YSLEER. PCR used 60 Vbeta primers and 13 Jbeta primers. The table came from immunoSEQ multiplex PCR; TCRdb's copy has only in-frame clones and leaves some out. This sample lists around 50,000 clones; its ten largest clones have 2% to 2.5%. For this clone: Its target is unknown.

The material sequenced was PBMCs. This receptor was obtained from a middle-aged woman in good health and CMV-seronegative. The chain is built from TRBV4-3 and TRBJ2-7; D gene uncertain. The DNA for the CDR3 is TGCGCCAGCAGCCAAGATATTGGGCTGGGCTACGAGCAGTACTTC. It yields the protein CASSQDIGLGYEQYF.